This T cell receptor beta chain was identified during a study of blood T cells in healthy people across ages. Turning to this clonotype: Its antigen remains unknown.

It was with a sample-barcoded 5' primer and a J-beta primer mix that a second PCR of roughly 7 to 11 cycles was run. Each cDNA molecule was tagged by a template-switch adaptor with 12 random nucleotides. TCRdb ran MiXCR on the 5' RACE reads and lists one entry per CDR3 protein. Altogether over 1,300,000 distinct CDR3 sequences are present, approximately 59% being singletons, with the ten largest covering under 8.5%. General study results and limits: TCR beta diversity, measured per million T cells, fell in a roughly linear way with age. Diversity was estimated from one million T cells, and these estimates were considered underestimates. There were more naive CD4+ cells and higher diversity in long-lived donors than in aged donors.

The sequenced material came from blood. The clonotype comes from a man in his late teens or twenties in good health.

The CDR3 sequence is CASSLGTVGEQYF. As DNA, the CDR3 is TGTGCCAGCAGCTTAGGGACAGTTGGGGAGCAGTACTTC. This chain links TRBV7-9 with TRBJ2-7; perhaps TRBD1 as D (6 bases). V lost 1 base to trimming and J lost 7 bases, with 11 bases between them. This CDR3 spans 13 amino acids. CDR1 and CDR2 (germline): SEHNR, FQNEAQ (reference sequence).